The source of this T cell receptor (beta chain) is a study of cytomegalovirus exposure and HLA in healthy donors. Germline CDR1 and CDR2: LNHNV and YYDKDF (reference sequence). The ends were cut back, 3 bases at V and 1 base at J, with 13 bases in the middle. CDR3 length: 17 amino acids. Researchers ran the PCR with 60 Vbeta and 13 Jbeta primers. Produced via immunoSEQ multiplex PCR; TCRdb's table is partial and in-frame only. The sample yields about 95,000 clones, 77% seen once. As regards this clone: Its antigen is not known.

Whereas donors were nominally healthy upon sampling, unrecorded immune exposures were probable. Study conclusions and caveats: A prior analysis recorded that most TCR beta V segments were productive about 87% or about 30% of the time.

This TCR came from a middle-aged woman in good health and CMV-seronegative. Sequencing input: PBMCs. The rearrangement links TRBV15 to TRBJ2-6; possible D gene TRBD2, 6 bases. This CDR3 reads CATSRGGLWSGANVLTF. In nucleotides, the CDR3 is TGTGCCACCAGCAGGGGGGGACTGTGGTCTGGGGCCAACGTCCTGACTTTC.